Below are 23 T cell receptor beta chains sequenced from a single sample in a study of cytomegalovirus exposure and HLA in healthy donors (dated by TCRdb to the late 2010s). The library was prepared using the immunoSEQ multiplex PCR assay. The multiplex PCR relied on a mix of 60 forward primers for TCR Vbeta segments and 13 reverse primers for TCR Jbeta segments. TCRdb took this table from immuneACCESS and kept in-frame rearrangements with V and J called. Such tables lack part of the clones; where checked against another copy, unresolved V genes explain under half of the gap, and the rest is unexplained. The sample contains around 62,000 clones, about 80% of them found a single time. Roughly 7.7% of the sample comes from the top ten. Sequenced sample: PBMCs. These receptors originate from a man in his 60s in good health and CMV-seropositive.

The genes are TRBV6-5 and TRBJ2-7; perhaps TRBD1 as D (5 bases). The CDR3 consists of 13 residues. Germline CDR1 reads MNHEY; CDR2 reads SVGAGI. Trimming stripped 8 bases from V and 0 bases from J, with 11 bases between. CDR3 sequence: CASVGDSSYEQYF. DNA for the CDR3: TGTGCCAGCGTAGGGGATAGCTCCTACGAGCAGTACTTC.

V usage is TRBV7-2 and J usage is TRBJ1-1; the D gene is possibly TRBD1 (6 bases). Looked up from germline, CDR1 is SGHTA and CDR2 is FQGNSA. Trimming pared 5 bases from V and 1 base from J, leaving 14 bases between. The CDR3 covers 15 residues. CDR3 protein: CASSPRTAANTEAFF. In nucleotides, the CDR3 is TGTGCCAGCAGCCCTCGGACAGCAGCGAACACTGAAGCTTTCTTT.

CDR3 region: CASSQKTGENTEAFF. In nucleotides, the CDR3 is TGTGCCAGCAGCCAGAAGACAGGGGAGAACACTGAAGCTTTCTTT. J is TRBJ1-1 and V is TRBV6-1; 8 bases fit TRBD1. CDR3 length: 15 residues. V shed 6 bases, J shed 1 base, and the junction held 7 bases outside the gene matches. Germline V gives CDR1 MNHNS, CDR2 SASEGT.

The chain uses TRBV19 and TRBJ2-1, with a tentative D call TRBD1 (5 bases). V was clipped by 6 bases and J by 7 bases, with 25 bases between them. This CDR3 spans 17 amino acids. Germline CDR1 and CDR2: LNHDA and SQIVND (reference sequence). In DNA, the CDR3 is TGTGCCAGTAGCCGCTCCCGTTCAGGGTCCCTTGGGAATGAGCAGTTCTTC. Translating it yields CASSRSRSGSLGNEQFF.

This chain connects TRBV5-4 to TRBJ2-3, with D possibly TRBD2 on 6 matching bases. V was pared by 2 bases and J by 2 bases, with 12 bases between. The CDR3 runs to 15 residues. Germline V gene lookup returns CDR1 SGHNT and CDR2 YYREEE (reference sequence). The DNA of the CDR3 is TGTGCCAGCAGCTTTGAAACGGGAGTCACAGATACGCAGTATTTT. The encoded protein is CASSFETGVTDTQYF.

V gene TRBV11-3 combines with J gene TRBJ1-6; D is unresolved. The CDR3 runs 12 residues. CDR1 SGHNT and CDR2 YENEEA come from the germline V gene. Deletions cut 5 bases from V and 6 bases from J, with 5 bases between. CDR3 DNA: TGTGCCAGCAGCCTTAGTAATTCACCCCTCCACTTT. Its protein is CASSLSNSPLHF.

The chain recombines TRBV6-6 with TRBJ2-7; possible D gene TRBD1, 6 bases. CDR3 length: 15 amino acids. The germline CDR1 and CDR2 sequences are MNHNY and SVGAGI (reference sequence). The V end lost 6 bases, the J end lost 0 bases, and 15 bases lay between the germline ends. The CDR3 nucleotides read TGTGCCAGCAGCCAACAGGGTACCTACTCCTACGAGCAGTACTTC. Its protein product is CASSQQGTYSYEQYF.

CDR3 amino acids: CASSQLIAGGPYNEQFF. As DNA, the CDR3 is TGCGCCAGCAGCCAATTAATAGCGGGGGGCCCCTACAATGAGCAGTTCTTC. This chain uses TRBV4-1 with TRBJ2-1; 10 nucleotides align to TRBD2. The length of the CDR3 is 17 residues. Germline V CDR1 and CDR2: MGHRA, YSYEKL. With V trimmed by 2 bases and J by 2 bases, 6 bases remained unmatched.

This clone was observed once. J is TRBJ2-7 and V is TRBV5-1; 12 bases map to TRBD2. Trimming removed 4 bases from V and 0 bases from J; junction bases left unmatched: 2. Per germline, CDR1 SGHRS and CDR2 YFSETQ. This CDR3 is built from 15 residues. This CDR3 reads CASSPTSGSSYEQYF. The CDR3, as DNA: TGCGCCAGCAGCCCGACTAGCGGGAGCTCCTACGAGCAGTACTTC. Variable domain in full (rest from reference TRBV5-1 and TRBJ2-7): KAGVTQTPRYLIKTRGQQVTLSCSPISGHRSVSWYQQTPGQGLQFLFEYFSETQRNKGNFPGRFSGRQFSNSRSEMNVSTLELGDSALYLCASSPTSGSSYEQYFGPGTRLTVT.

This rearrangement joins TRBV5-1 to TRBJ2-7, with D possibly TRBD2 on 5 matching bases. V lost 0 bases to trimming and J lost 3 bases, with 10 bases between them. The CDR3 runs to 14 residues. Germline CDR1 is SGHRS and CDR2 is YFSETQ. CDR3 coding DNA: TGCGCCAGCAGCTTGGTTCCAGGAGGCTACGAGCAGTACTTC. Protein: CASSLVPGGYEQYF.

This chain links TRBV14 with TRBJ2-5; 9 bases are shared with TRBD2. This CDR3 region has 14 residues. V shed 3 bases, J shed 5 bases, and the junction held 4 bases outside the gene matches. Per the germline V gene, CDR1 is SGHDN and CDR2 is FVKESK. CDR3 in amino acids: CASSHRGTSETQYF. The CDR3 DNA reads TGTGCCAGCAGCCACCGCGGGACTAGCGAGACCCAGTACTTC.

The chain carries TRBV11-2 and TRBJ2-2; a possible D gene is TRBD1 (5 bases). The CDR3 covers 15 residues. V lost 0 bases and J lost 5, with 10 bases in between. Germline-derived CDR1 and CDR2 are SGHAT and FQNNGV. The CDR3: CASSLDPGPTGELFF. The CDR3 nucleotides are TGTGCCAGCAGCTTAGACCCAGGGCCAACCGGGGAGCTGTTTTTT.

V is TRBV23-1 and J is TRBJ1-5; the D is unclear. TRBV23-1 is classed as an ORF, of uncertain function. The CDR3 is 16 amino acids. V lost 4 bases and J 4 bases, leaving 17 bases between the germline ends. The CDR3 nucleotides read TGCGCCAGCAGTCTAAGGAAAACAGTAAAAAATCAGCCCCAGCATTTT. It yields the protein CASSLRKTVKNQPQHF.

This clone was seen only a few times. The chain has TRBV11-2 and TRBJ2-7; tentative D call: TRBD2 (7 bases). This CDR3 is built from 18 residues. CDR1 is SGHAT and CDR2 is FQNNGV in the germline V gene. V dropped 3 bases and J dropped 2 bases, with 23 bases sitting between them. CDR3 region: CASSLYIWGGGGTYEQYF. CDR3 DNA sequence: TGTGCCAGCAGCTTGTATATATGGGGAGGGGGGGGAACCTACGAGCAGTACTTC.

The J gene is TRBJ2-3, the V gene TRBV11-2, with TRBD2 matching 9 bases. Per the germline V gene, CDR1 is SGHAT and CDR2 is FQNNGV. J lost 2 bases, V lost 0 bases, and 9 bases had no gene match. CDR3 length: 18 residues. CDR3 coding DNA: TGTGCCAGCAGCTTAGATGGGTTAGCGGGGGCAAACACAGATACGCAGTATTTT. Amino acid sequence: CASSLDGLAGANTDTQYF.

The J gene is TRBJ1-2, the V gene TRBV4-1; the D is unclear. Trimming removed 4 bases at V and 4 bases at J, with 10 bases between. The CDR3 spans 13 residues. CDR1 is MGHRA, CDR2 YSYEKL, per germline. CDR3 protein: CASSPTGAYGYTF. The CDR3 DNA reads TGCGCCAGCAGCCCTACCGGTGCCTATGGCTACACCTTC.

CDR3 protein: CSVEEGLGTEAFF. The CDR3 DNA follows: TGCAGCGTTGAAGAGGGGCTGGGCACTGAAGCTTTCTTT. This chain uses TRBV29-1 with TRBJ1-1, with D maybe TRBD1 (5 bases). CDR1 SQVTM and CDR2 ANQGSEA come from the germline V gene. Trimming took 0 bases from V and 4 from J, leaving 9 bases between them. The CDR3 has 13 residues.

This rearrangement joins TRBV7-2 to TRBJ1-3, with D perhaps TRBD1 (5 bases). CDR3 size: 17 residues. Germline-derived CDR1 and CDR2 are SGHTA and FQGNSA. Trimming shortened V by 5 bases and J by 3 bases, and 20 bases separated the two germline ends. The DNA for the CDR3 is TGTGCCAGCAGCCTCCAATCCTCTCAGGGTTTTGGAAACACCATATATTTT. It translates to CASSLQSSQGFGNTIYF.

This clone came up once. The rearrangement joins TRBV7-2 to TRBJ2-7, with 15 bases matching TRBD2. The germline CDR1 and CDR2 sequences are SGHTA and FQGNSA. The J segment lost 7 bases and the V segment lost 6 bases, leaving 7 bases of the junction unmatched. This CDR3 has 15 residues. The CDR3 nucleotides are TGTGCCAGCAGGGGAGGACTAGCGGGGGGGCGTGAGCAGTACTTC. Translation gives CASRGGLAGGREQYF.

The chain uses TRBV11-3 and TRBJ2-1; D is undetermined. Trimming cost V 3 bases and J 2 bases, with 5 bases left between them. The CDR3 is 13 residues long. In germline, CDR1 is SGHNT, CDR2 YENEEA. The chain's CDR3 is CASSFRAYNEQFF. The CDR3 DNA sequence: TGTGCCAGCAGCTTTAGAGCCTACAATGAGCAGTTCTTC. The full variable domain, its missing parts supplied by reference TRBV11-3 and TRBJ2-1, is EAGVVQSPRYKIIEKKQPVAFWCNPISGHNTLYWYLQNLGQGPELLIRYENEEAVDDSQLPKDRFSAERLKGVDSTLKIQPAELGDSAVYLCASSFRAYNEQFFGPGTRLTVL.

CDR3 region: CTFVGGGYNEQFF. The CDR3 nucleotides are TGCACCTTCGTCGGCGGGGGATACAATGAGCAGTTCTTC. The chain couples TRBV29-1 to TRBJ2-1; 7 bases are a match to TRBD2. Germline CDR1 reads SQVTM; CDR2 reads ANQGSEA. The CDR3 extends over 13 amino acids.

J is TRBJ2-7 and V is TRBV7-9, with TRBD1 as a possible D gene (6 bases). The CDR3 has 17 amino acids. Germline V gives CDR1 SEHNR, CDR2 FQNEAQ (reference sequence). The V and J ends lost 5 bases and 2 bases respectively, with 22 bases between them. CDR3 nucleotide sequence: TGTGCCAGCAGCGACTTTCAGGGCCGGGACACAGCCTACGAGCAGTACTTC. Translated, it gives CASSDFQGRDTAYEQYF.

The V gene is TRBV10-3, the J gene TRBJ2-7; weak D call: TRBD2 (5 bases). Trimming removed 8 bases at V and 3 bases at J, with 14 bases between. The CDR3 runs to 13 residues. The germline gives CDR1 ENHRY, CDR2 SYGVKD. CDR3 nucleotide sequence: TGTGCCATCTTGGCGGACGGACTCTACGAGCAGTACTTC. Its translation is CAILADGLYEQYF.